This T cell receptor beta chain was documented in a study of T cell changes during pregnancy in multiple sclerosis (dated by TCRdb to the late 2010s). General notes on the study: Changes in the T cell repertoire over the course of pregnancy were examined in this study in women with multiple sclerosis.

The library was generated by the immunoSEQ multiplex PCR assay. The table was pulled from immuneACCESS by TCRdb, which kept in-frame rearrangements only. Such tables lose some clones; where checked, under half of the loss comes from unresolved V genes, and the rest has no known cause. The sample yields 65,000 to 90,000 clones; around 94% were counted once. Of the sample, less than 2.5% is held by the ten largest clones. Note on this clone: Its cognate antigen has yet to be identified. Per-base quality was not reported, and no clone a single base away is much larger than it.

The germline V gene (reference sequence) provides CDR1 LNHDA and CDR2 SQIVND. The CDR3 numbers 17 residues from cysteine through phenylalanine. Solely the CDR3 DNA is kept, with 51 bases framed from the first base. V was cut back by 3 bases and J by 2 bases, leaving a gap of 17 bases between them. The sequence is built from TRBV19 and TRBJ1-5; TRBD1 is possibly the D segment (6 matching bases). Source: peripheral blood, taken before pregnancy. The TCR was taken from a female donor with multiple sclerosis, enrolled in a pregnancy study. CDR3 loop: CASSMGGGGLRNQPQHF. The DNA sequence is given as TGTGCCAGTAGTATGGGAGGGGGGGGGCTGCGCAATCAGCCCCAGCATTTT.